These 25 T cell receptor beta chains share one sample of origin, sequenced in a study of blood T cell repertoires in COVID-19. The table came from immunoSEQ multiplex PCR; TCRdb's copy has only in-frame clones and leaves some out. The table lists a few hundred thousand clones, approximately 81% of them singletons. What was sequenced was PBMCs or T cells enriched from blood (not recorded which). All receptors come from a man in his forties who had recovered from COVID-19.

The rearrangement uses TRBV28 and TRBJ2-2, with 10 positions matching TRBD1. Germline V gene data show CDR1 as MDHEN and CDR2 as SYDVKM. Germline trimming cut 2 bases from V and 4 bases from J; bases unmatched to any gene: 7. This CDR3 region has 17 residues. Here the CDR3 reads CASSLGPGTGATGELFF. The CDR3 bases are TGTGCCAGCAGTTTAGGTCCAGGGACAGGGGCCACCGGGGAGCTGTTTTTT.

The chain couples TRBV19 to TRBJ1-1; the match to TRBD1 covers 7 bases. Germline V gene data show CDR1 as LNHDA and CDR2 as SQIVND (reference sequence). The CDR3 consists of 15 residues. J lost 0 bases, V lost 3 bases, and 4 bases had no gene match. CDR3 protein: CASSMEGGMNTEAFF. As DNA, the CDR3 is TGTGCCAGTAGTATGGAAGGGGGCATGAACACTGAAGCTTTCTTT.

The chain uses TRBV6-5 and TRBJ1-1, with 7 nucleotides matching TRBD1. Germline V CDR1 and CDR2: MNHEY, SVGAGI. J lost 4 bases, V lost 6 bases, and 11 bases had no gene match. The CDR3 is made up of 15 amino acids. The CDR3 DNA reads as TGTGCCAGCAGGGACCGTAAGGGGGCGAGCACTGAAGCTTTCTTT. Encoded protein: CASRDRKGASTEAFF.

CDR3 DNA sequence: TGCAGCGTAGTCTCAGCTCGGACTGTCTATGGCTACACCTTC. The encoded protein is CSVVSARTVYGYTF. The rearrangement joins TRBV29-1 to TRBJ1-2; D uncertain. The germline V gene has CDR1 SQVTM and CDR2 ANQGSEA. Trimming removed 6 bases at V and 4 bases at J, with 18 bases between. CDR3 size: 14 residues.

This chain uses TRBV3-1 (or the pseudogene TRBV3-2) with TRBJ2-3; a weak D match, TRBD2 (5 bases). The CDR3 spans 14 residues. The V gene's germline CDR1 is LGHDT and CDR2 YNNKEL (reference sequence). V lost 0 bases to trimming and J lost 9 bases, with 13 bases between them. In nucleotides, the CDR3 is TGTGCCAGCAGCCAAGAAGGGTCGGGAAGAACGCAGTATTTT. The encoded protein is CASSQEGSGRTQYF.

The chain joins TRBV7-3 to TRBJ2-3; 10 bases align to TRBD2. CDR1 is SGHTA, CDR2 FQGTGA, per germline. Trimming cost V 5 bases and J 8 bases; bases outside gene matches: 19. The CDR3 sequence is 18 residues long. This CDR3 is CASSPRGGAGGPSGTQYF. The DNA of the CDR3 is TGTGCCAGCAGCCCCCGAGGTGGAGCGGGAGGGCCCTCGGGTACGCAGTATTTT.

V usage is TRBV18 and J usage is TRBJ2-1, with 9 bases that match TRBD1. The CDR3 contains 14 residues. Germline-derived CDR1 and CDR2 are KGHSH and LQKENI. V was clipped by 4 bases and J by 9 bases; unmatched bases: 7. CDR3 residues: CASSLGQGAGEQFF. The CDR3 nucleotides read TGTGCCAGCTCACTGGGACAGGGAGCGGGTGAGCAGTTCTTC. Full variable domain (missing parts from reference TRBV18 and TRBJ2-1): NAGVMQNPRHLVRRRGQEARLRCSPMKGHSHVYWYRQLPEEGLKFMVYLQKENIIDESGMPKERFSAEFPKEGPSILRIQQVVRGDSAAYFCASSLGQGAGEQFFGPGTRLTVL.

CDR3 loop: CASSLWTSGRNSYNEQFF. The CDR3 DNA follows: TGCGCCAGCAGCCTCTGGACTAGCGGGAGGAATTCCTACAATGAGCAGTTCTTC. The V call is TRBV4-1, the J call TRBJ2-1, with 14 bases that match TRBD2. The germline gives CDR1 MGHRA, CDR2 YSYEKL. V trimming: 4 bases; J trimming: 1 base; junction bases outside the gene matches: 6. The CDR3 totals 18 residues.

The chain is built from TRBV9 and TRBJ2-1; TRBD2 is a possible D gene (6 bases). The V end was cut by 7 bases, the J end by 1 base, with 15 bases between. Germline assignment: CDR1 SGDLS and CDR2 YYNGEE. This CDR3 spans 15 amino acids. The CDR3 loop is CASGARDSSYNEQFF. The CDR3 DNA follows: TGTGCCAGCGGAGCCAGGGACTCTTCCTACAATGAGCAGTTCTTC.

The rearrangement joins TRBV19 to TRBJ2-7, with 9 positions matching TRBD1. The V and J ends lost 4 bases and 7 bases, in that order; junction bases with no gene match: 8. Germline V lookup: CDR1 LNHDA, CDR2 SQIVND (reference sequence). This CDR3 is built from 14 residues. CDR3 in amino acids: CASSTGTGRSEQYF. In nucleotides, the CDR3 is TGTGCCAGTAGTACAGGGACAGGGAGGAGTGAGCAGTACTTC. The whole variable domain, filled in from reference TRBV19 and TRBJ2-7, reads DGGITQSPKYLFRKEGQNVTLSCEQNLNHDAMYWYRQDPGQGLRLIYYSQIVNDFQKGDIAEGYSVSREKKESFPLTVTSAQKNPTAFYLCASSTGTGRSEQYFGPGTRLTVT.

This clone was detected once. The CDR3 spells CATSPRTGTNEKLFF. For the CDR3, the DNA is TGTGCCACCAGCCCAAGGACGGGGACTAATGAAAAACTGTTTTTT. The chain employs TRBV15 and TRBJ1-4; D is ambiguous. There are 15 residues in the CDR3. Looked up from germline, CDR1 is LNHNV and CDR2 is YYDKDF (reference sequence). V was clipped by 5 bases and J by 2 bases, with 12 bases between them.

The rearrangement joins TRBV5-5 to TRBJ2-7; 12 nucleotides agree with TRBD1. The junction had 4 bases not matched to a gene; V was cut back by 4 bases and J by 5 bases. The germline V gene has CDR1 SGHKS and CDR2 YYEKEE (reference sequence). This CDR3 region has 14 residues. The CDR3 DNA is TGTGCCAGCAGCCCCGGGACAGGGGGCGACGAGCAGTACTTC. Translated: CASSPGTGGDEQYF.

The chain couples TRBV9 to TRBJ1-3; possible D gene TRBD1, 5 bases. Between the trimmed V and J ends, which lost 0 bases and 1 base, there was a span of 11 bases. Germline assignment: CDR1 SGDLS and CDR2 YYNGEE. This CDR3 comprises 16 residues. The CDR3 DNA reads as TGTGCCAGCAGCGTAGAGCCAGGGCCTTCTGGAAACACCATATATTTT. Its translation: CASSVEPGPSGNTIYF.

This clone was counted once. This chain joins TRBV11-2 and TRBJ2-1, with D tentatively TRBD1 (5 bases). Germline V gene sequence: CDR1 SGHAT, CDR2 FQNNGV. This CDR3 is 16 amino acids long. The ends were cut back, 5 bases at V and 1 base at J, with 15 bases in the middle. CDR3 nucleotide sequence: TGTGCCAGCAGCCCCCCAGGGTTTCCATCCTACAATGAGCAGTTCTTC. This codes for CASSPPGFPSYNEQFF. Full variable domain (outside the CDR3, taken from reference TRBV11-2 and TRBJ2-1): EAGVAQSPRYKIIEKRQSVAFWCNPISGHATLYWYQQILGQGPKLLIQFQNNGVVDDSQLPKDRFSAERLKGVDSTLKIQPAKLEDSAVYLCASSPPGFPSYNEQFFGPGTRLTVL.

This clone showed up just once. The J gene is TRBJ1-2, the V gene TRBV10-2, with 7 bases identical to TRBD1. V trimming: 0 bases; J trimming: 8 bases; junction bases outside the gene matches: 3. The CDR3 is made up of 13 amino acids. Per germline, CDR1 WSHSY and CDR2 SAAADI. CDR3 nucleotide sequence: TGCGCCAGCAGTGAGTCGAGGGGGCAAGGCTACACCTTC. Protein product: CASSESRGQGYTF.

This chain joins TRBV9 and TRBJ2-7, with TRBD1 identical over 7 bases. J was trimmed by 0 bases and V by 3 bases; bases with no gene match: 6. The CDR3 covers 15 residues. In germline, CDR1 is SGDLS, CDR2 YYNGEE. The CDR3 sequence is CASSARTGDSYEQYF. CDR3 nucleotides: TGTGCCAGCAGCGCCAGGACAGGAGACTCCTACGAGCAGTACTTC.

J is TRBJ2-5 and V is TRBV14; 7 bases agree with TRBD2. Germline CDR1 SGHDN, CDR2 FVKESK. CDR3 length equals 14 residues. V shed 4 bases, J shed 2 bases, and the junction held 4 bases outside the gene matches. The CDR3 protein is CASSPLADQETQYF. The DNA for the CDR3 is TGTGCCAGCAGCCCCCTAGCGGATCAAGAGACCCAGTACTTC.

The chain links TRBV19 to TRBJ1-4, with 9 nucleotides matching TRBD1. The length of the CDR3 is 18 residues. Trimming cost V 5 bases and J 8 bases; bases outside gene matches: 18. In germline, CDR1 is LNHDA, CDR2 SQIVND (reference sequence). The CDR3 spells CASSYSLSTGTGREKLFF. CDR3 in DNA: TGTGCCAGTAGTTACTCACTATCCACCGGGACAGGGCGAGAAAAACTGTTTTTT.

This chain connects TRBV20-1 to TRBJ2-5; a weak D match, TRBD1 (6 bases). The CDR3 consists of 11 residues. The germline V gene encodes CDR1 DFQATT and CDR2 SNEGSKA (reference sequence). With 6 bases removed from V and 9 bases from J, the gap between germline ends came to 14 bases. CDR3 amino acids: CSAPNRVPQYF. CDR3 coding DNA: TGCAGTGCCCCCAACAGGGTACCCCAGTACTTC.

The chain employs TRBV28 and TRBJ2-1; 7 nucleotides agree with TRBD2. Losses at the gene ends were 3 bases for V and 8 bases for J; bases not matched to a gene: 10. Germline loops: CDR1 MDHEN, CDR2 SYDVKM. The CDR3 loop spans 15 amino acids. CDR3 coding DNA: TGTGCCAGCAGTTTCCTGGGCGGGAGTGGCGATGAGCAGTTCTTC. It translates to CASSFLGGSGDEQFF.

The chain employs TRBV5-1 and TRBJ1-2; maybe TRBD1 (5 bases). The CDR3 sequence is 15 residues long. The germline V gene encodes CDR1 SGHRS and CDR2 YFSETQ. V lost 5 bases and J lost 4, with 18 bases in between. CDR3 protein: CASRTGSGESYGYTF. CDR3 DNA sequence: TGCGCCAGCAGAACGGGGTCGGGGGAGAGCTATGGCTACACCTTC. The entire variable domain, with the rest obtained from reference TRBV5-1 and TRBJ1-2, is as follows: KAGVTQTPRYLIKTRGQQVTLSCSPISGHRSVSWYQQTPGQGLQFLFEYFSETQRNKGNFPGRFSGRQFSNSRSEMNVSTLELGDSALYLCASRTGSGESYGYTFGSGTRLTVV.

DNA for the CDR3: TGTGCCAGCAGCCAGATAGCAGGGGCCGATAGATACGAGCAGTACTTC. Translating it yields CASSQIAGADRYEQYF. The V and J genes are TRBV11-2 and TRBJ2-7; TRBD1 is a possible D gene (6 bases). CDR1 is SGHAT, CDR2 FQNNGV, per germline. The CDR3 has 16 amino acids. Trimming stripped 5 bases from V and 4 bases from J, with 21 bases between.

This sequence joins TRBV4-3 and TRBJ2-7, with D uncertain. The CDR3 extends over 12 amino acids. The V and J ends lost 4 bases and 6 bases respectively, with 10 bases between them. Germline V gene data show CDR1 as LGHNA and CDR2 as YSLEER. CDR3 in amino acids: CASSLNSGEQYF. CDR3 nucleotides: TGCGCCAGCAGCCTAAACTCAGGCGAGCAGTACTTC.

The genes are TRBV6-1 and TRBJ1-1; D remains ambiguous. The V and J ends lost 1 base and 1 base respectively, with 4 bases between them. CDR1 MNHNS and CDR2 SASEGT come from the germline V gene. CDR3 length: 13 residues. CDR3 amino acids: CASSEDTNTEAFF. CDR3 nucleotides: TGTGCCAGCAGTGAAGACACGAACACTGAAGCTTTCTTT.

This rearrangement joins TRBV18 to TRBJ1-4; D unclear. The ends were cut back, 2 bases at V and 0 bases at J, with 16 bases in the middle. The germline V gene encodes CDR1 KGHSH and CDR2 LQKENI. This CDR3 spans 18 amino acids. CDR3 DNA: TGTGCCAGCTCACCAGCTCCACTATACGGTGCAACTAATGAAAAACTGTTTTTT. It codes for CASSPAPLYGATNEKLFF.